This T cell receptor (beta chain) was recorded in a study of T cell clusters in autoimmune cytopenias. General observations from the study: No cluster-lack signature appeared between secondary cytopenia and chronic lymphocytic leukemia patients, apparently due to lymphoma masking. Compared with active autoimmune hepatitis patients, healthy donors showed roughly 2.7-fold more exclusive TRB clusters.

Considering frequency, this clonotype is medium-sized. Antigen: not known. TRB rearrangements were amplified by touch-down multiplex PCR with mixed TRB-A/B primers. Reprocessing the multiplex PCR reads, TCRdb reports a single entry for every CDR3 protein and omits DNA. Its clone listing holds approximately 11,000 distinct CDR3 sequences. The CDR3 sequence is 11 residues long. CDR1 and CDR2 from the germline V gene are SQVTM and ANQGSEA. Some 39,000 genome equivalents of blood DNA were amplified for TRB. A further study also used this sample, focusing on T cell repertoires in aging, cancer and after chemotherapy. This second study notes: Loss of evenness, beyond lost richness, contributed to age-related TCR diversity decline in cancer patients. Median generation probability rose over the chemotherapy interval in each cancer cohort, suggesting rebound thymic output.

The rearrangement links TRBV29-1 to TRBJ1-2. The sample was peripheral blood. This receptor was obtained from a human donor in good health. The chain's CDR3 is CSVTHGYGYTF.